This is a list of T cell receptor beta chains from one sample in a study of T cell responses to AZD1222 COVID-19 vaccine. Measured with immunoSEQ multiplex PCR; TCRdb has only the in-frame clones, and not every one. The data hold over 100,000 clones, with around 82% observed a single time. The specimen was peripheral blood, collected on day 0 of AZD1222 vaccination. The receptors originated from an adult in good health. Both conserved end residues are part of each CDR3. Each record gives: CDR3 protein, CDR3 DNA, J gene, V gene, clone size, D gene. The D gene is left open where the match is weak. Clone size is stated in some rows and not others, as once, few, many or a class when expanded.

CASRSPRITDTQYF TGTGCCAGCAGATCACCAAGAATCACAGATACGCAGTATTTT TRBJ2-3 TRBV28 few -
CASSQRRLPGETQYF TGCGCCAGCAGCCAACGAAGACTCCCGGGCGAGACCCAGTACTTC TRBJ2-5 TRBV4-3 - -
CAISESGQSQGYTF TGTGCCATCAGTGAGTCGGGACAAAGTCAGGGCTACACCTTC TRBJ1-2 TRBV10-3 - -
CASSPRGLSEQFF TGTGCCAGCAGCCCCCGGGGCTTATCTGAGCAGTTCTTC TRBJ2-1 TRBV6-4 - -
CASSLGASGRVYQETQYF TGCGCCAGCAGCTTGGGAGCTAGCGGGAGGGTTTACCAAGAGACCCAGTACTTC TRBJ2-5 TRBV5-1 - TRBD2
CASSKTSFLGPEELFF TGTGCCAGCAGTAAGACTAGTTTTTTGGGCCCCGAGGAGCTGTTTTTT TRBJ2-2 TRBV27 few -
CASSYSSGEQYF TGTGCCAGCAGTTACTCCTCGGGCGAGCAGTACTTC TRBJ2-7 TRBV6-5 - -
CASSLWTGGSYEQYF TGTGCCAGCAGCCTTTGGACAGGGGGCAGCTACGAGCAGTACTTC TRBJ2-7 TRBV3-1/TRBV3-2 - TRBD1
CASSSPFGQGQYF TGTGCCAGCAGTTCACCCTTTGGACAGGGGCAGTACTTC TRBJ2-7 TRBV6-5 - TRBD1
CASTEIGRTPYEQYF TGTGCCAGCACCGAAATCGGGAGGACTCCCTACGAGCAGTACTTC TRBJ2-7 TRBV6-5 once TRBD2
CASSSQLEGGETQYF TGTGCCAGCAGTTCCCAACTAGAGGGCGGCGAGACCCAGTACTTC TRBJ2-5 TRBV2 - -
CASSPGQGASGDYGYTF TGCGCCAGCAGCCCCGGACAGGGGGCGAGTGGGGACTATGGCTACACCTTC TRBJ1-2 TRBV5-1 - TRBD1
CASSVRGDRQPQHF TGTGCCAGCAGCGTTCGAGGGGATAGGCAGCCCCAGCATTTT TRBJ1-5 TRBV9 - -
CASSIAVTGDRFF TGTGCCAGTAGTATAGCGGTGACAGGGGACCGGTTTTTT TRBJ2-2 TRBV19 - TRBD1
CASTGTGHQPQHF TGTGCCAGTACCGGGACAGGGCATCAGCCCCAGCATTTT TRBJ1-5 TRBV19 - TRBD1
CSVPRDRGRGLQETQYF TGCAGCGTCCCTCGGGACAGGGGGAGGGGGCTCCAAGAGACCCAGTACTTC TRBJ2-5 TRBV29-1 once TRBD1
CASSLAQVSQETQYF TGTGCCAGCAGCTTGGCCCAGGTCTCCCAAGAGACCCAGTACTTC TRBJ2-5 TRBV5-4 - -
CASSRRGYQETQYF TGTGCCAGCAGCCGGCGGGGTTACCAAGAGACCCAGTACTTC TRBJ2-5 TRBV13 - -
CASSTPNDGGSIQYF TGTGCCAGCAGCACCCCGAACGACGGGGGGAGCATTCAGTACTTC TRBJ2-4 TRBV4-2 - TRBD2
CASSSAGTVNSPLHF TGTGCCAGCAGCTCGGCCGGGACAGTCAATTCACCCCTCCACTTT TRBJ1-6 TRBV5-4 - TRBD1
CASSLDREKLFF TGCGCCAGCAGCTTGGACAGGGAAAAACTGTTTTTT TRBJ1-4 TRBV5-1 - -
CAWSVAGGITEAFF TGTGCCTGGAGTGTTGCGGGGGGAATCACTGAAGCTTTCTTT TRBJ1-1 TRBV30 - -
CASSLGTPYNEQFF TGTGCCAGCAGTTTAGGGACCCCCTACAATGAGCAGTTCTTC TRBJ2-1 TRBV28 - -
CASSPQGQGLYEQYF TGTGCCAGCAGCCCCCAGGGACAGGGCCTTTACGAGCAGTACTTC TRBJ2-7 TRBV7-3 - TRBD1
CASSFLLNYGYTF TGTGCCAGCAGCTTCTTGTTAAACTATGGCTACACCTTC TRBJ1-2 TRBV5-4 - -
CASSLAPTENQPQHF TGTGCCAGCAGCTTGGCCCCCACAGAGAATCAGCCCCAGCATTTT TRBJ1-5 TRBV5-5 - -
CASSQRWGSYNEQFF TGTGCCAGCAGTCAGAGATGGGGCTCCTACAATGAGCAGTTCTTC TRBJ2-1 TRBV2 - -
CAWSLYRITPEQYF TGTGCCTGGAGTTTATACAGGATAACCCCCGAGCAGTACTTC TRBJ2-7 TRBV30 - -
CASSYSPGGYGYTF TGTGCCAGCAGTTACTCTCCAGGGGGCTATGGCTACACCTTC TRBJ1-2 TRBV6-5 - TRBD1
CASRTDSLSNQPQHF TGTGCCAGCAGGACCGACAGTCTCAGCAATCAGCCCCAGCATTTT TRBJ1-5 TRBV6-5 - -
CASTYQRGGYNSPLHF TGTGCCAGCACCTATCAACGGGGGGGCTATAATTCACCCCTCCACTTT TRBJ1-6 TRBV7-9 - -
CASGLAGYNEQFF TGTGCCAGCGGACTAGCGGGGTACAATGAGCAGTTCTTC TRBJ2-1 TRBV19 - TRBD2
CASSQDVAILGYTF TGTGCCAGCAGCCAAGATGTAGCCATCCTTGGCTACACCTTC TRBJ1-2 TRBV3-1/TRBV3-2 - -
CASSPRMGELFF TGTGCCAGCAGCCCCAGGATGGGGGAGCTGTTTTTT TRBJ2-2 TRBV28 - -
CASSFRGRYEQYF TGTGCCAGCAGTTTCAGGGGGCGCTACGAGCAGTACTTC TRBJ2-7 TRBV12-3/TRBV12-4 - TRBD1
CASSMGSWNTEAFF TGTGCCAGTAGTATGGGGTCGTGGAACACTGAAGCTTTCTTT TRBJ1-1 TRBV19 once -
CASNSGNYNEQFF TGTGCCAGTAATAGCGGGAACTACAATGAGCAGTTCTTC TRBJ2-1 TRBV6-5 - TRBD2
CASGWTGGGETQYF TGTGCCAGCGGGTGGACAGGGGGCGGGGAGACCCAGTACTTC TRBJ2-5 TRBV6-5 - TRBD1
CASSLRGSSYNEQFF TGTGCCAGCAGCCTCAGGGGGAGCTCCTACAATGAGCAGTTCTTC TRBJ2-1 TRBV11-3 - TRBD1